The subject of this entry is one TCR beta chain. The data were produced by immunoSEQ multiplex PCR, yet TCRdb's version contains in-frame clones alone and is incomplete. The table includes around 57,000 clones, 88% detected once. This sample is drawn from a study of blood T cell repertoires in COVID-19. Trimming cost V 0 bases and J 1 base, with 9 bases left between them. The CDR3 length is 15 residues. CDR1 and CDR2 (germline): SGHRS, YFSETQ. The sequence was collected from a woman older than 75 with active COVID-19. Sequenced input: peripheral blood. The chain combines TRBV5-1 with TRBJ2-3; D possibly corresponds to TRBD2 (6 bases). CDR3 bases: TGCGCCAGCAGCTTGGAAGGCGGGGGCACAGATACGCAGTATTTT. Translated, it gives CASSLEGGGTDTQYF. Full variable domain (remainder filled in from reference TRBV5-1 and TRBJ2-3): KAGVTQTPRYLIKTRGQQVTLSCSPISGHRSVSWYQQTPGQGLQFLFEYFSETQRNKGNFPGRFSGRQFSNSRSEMNVSTLELGDSALYLCASSLEGGGTDTQYFGPGTRLTVL.